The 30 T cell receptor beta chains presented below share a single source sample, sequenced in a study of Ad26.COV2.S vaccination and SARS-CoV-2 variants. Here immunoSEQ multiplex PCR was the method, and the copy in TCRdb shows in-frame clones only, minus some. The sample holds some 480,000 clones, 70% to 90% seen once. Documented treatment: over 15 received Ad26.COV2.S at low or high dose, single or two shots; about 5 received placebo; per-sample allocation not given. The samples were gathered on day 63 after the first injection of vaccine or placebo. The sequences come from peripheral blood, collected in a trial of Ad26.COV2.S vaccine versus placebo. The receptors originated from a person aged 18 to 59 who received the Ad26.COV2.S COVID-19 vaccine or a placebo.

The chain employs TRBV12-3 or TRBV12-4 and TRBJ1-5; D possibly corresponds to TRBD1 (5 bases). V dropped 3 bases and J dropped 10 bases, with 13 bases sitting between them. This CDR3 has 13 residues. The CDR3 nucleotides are TGTGCCAGCAGTTTGCGCTGGGGGGAACCCCAGCATTTT. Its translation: CASSLRWGEPQHF.

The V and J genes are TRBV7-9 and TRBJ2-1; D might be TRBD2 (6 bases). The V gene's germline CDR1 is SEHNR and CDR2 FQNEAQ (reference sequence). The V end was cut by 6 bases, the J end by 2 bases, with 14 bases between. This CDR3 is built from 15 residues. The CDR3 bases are TGTGCCAGCAGACCTTTTACGGGGGCCTACAATGAGCAGTTCTTC. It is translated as CASRPFTGAYNEQFF. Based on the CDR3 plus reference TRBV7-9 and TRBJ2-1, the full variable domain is DTGVSQNPRHKITKRGQNVTFRCDPISEHNRLYWYRQTLGQGPEFLTYFQNEAQLEKSRLLSDRFSAERPKGSFSTLEIQRTEQGDSAMYLCASRPFTGAYNEQFFGPGTRLTVL.

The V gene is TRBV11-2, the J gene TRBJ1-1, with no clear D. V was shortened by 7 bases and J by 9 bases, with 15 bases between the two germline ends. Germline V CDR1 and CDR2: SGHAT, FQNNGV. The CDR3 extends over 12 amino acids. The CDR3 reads CASTLLRVQAFF. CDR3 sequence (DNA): TGTGCCAGCACCCTTCTTAGAGTGCAAGCTTTCTTT.

The CDR3 protein is CASSSRDSTQQYF. The CDR3 DNA follows: TGTGCCAGCTCGTCCCGGGACAGTACGCAGCAGTACTTC. The chain recombines TRBV18 with TRBJ2-7; TRBD1 agrees at 7 bases. Per germline, CDR1 KGHSH and CDR2 LQKENI. The trim removed 6 bases at V and 8 bases at J, leaving 10 bases unmatched. The CDR3 is 13 residues long.

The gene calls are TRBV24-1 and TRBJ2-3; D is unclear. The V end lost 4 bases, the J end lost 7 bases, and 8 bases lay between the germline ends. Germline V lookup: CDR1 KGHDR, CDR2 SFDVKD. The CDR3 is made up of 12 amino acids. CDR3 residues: CATSDYRNTQYF. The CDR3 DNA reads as TGTGCCACCAGTGACTACCGTAATACGCAGTATTTT.

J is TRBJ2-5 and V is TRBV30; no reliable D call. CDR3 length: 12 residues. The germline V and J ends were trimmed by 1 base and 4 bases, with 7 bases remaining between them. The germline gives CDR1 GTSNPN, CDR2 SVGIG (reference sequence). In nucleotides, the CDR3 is TGTGCCTGGAGTGGGACGGGAGAGACCCAGTACTTC. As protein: CAWSGTGETQYF.

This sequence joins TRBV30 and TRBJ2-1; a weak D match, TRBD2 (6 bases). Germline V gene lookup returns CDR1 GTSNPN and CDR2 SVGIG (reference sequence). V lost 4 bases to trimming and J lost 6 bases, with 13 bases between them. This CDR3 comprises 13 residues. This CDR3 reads CAWTRWGLNEQFF. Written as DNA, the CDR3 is TGTGCCTGGACCAGGTGGGGACTCAATGAGCAGTTCTTC.

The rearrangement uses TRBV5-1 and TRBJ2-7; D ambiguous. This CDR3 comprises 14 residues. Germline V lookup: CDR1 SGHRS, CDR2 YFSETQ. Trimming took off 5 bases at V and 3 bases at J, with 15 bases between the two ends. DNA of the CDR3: TGCGCCAGCAGTCCATCATTGGGAAACTACGAGCAGTACTTC. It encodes CASSPSLGNYEQYF. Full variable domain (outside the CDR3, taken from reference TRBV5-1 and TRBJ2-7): KAGVTQTPRYLIKTRGQQVTLSCSPISGHRSVSWYQQTPGQGLQFLFEYFSETQRNKGNFPGRFSGRQFSNSRSEMNVSTLELGDSALYLCASSPSLGNYEQYFGPGTRLTVT.

Written as DNA, the CDR3 is TGCGCCAGCAGCCAAGATTGGCAGGGCAGCGGGAGGGCCAGCGATACGCAGTATTTT. Its translation: CASSQDWQGSGRASDTQYF. This chain joins TRBV4-3 and TRBJ2-3; 10 bases align to TRBD2. Germline values: CDR1 LGHNA, CDR2 YSLEER. The CDR3 extends over 19 amino acids. The junction had 15 bases not matched to a gene; V was cut back by 0 bases and J by 6 bases.

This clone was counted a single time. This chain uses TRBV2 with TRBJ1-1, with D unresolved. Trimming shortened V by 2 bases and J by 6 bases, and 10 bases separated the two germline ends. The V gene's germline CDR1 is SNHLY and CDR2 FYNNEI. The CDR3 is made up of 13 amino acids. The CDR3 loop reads CASSEHQDAEAFF. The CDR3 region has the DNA TGTGCCAGCAGTGAACACCAAGACGCTGAAGCTTTCTTT.

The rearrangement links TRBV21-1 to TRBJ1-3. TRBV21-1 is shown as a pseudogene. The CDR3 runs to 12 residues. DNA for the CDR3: TGTGCCAGCAGCAAATGGGGGGTCACCATATATTTT. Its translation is CASSKWGVTIYF.

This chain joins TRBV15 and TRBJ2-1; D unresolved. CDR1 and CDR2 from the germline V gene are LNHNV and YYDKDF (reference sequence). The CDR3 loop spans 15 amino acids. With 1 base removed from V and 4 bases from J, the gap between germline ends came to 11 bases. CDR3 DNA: TGTGCCACCAGCAGAGTTGGTAGTCCTTACAATGAGCAGTTCTTC. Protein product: CATSRVGSPYNEQFF.

The CDR3, as DNA: TGTGCCAGCAGGCCGACAGGGGATACGCAGTATTTT. Protein: CASRPTGDTQYF. This chain joins TRBV7-2 and TRBJ2-3; 7 nucleotides line up with TRBD1. The CDR3 runs to 12 residues. Germline V CDR1 and CDR2: SGHTA, FQGNSA. Trimming cost V 6 bases and J 6 bases; bases outside gene matches: 3.

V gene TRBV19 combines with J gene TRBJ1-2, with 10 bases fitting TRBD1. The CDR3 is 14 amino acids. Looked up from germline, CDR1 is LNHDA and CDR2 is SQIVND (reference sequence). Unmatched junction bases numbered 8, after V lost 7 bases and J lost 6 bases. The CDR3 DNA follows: TGTGCCAGTATCACGGGACAGGGGACGGATGGCTACACCTTC. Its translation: CASITGQGTDGYTF.

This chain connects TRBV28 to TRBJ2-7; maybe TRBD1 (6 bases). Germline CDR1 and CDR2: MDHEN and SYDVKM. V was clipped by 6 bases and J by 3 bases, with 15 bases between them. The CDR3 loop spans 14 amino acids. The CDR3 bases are TGTGCCAGCAGGCTGACAGGAGCCTACTACGAGCAGTACTTC. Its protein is CASRLTGAYYEQYF.

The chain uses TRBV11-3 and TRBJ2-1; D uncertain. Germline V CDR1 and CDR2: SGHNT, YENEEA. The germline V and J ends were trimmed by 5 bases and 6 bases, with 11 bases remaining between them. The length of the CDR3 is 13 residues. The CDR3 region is CASSIGRLNEQFF. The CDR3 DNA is TGTGCCAGCAGCATTGGACGGCTCAATGAGCAGTTCTTC.

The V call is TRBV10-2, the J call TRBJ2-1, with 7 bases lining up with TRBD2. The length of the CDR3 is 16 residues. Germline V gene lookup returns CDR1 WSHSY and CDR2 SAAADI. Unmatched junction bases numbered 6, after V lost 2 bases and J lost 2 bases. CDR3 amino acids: CASSEASGFTYNEQFF. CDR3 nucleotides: TGCGCCAGCAGTGAGGCTAGCGGCTTCACCTACAATGAGCAGTTCTTC.

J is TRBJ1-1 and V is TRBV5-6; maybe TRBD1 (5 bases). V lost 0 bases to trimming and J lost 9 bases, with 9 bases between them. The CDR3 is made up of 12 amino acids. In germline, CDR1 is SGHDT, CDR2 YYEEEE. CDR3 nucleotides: TGTGCCAGCAGCTTGGTTCAGGGCCAAGCTTTCTTT. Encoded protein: CASSLVQGQAFF.

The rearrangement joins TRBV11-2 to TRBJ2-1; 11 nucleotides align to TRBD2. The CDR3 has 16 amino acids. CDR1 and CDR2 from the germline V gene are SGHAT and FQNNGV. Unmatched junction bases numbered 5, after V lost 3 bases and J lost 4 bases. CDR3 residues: CASSLFSGRAYNEQFF. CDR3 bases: TGTGCCAGCAGCTTGTTTAGCGGGAGGGCTTACAATGAGCAGTTCTTC.

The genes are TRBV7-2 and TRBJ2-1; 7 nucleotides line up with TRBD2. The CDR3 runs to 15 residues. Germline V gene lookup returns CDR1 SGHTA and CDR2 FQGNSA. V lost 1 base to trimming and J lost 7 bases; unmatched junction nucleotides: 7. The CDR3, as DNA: TGTGCCAGCAGCTTAGGGACTAGTCAAATTAATGAGCAGTTCTTC. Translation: CASSLGTSQINEQFF.

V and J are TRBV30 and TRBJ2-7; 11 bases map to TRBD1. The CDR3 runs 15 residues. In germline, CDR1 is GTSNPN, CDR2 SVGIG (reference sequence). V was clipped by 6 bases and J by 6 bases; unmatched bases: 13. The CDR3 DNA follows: TGTGCCTGCTCTAGCCCGGGACAGGGGGTTGCCGAGCAGTACTTC. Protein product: CACSSPGQGVAEQYF.

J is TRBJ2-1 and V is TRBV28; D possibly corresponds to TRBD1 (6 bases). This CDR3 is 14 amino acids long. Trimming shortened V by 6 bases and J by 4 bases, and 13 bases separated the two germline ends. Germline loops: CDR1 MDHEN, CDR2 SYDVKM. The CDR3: CASRRGTEYNEQFF. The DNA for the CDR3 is TGTGCCAGCAGGAGGGGGACGGAATACAATGAGCAGTTCTTC.

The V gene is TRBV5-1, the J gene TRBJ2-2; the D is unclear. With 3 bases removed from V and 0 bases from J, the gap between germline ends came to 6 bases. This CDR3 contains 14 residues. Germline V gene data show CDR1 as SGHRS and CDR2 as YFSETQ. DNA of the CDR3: TGCGCCAGCAGCTACTTGGCGAACACCGGGGAGCTGTTTTTT. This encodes CASSYLANTGELFF.

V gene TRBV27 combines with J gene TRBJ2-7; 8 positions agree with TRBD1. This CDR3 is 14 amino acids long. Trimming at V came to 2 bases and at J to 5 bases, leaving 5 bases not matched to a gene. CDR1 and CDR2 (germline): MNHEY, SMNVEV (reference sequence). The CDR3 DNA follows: TGTGCCAGCAGTTTAGCCAGGGGGCGGAACGAGCAGTACTTC. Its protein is CASSLARGRNEQYF.

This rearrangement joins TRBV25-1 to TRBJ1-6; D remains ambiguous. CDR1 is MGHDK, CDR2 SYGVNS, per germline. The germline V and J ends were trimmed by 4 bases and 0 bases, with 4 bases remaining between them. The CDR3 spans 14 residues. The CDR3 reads CASSASSYNSPLHF. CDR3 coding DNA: TGTGCCAGCAGTGCTAGCTCCTATAATTCACCCCTCCACTTT.

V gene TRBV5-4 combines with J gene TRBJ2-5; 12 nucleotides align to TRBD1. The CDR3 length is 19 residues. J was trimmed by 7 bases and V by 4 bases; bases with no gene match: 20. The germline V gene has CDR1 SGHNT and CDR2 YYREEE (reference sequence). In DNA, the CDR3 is TGTGCCAGCAGCCCCGAGGGGACAGGGGGCACGGGAAGGAGTGGGACCCAGTACTTC. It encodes CASSPEGTGGTGRSGTQYF.

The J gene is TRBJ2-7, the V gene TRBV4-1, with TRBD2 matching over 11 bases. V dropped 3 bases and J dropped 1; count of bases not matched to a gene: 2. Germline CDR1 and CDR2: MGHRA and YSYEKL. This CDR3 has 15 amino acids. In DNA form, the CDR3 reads TGCGCCAGCAGCCAGGGACTAGCGGCGTCCTACGAGCAGTACTTC. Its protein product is CASSQGLAASYEQYF.

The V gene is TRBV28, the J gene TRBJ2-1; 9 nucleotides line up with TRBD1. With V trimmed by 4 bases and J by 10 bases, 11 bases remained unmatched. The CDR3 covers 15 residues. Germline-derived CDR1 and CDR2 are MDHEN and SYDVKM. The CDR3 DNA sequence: TGTGCCAGCAGTTCCCAGACAGGGGGGCCCCGGGAGCAGTTCTTC. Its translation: CASSSQTGGPREQFF.

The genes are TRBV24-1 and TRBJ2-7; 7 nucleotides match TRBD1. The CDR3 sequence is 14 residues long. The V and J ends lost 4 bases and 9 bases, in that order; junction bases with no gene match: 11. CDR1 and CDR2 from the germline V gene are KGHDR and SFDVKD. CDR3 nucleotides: TGTGCCACCAGTGACCCGGGACAGCCCAGAAGGCAGTACTTC. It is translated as CATSDPGQPRRQYF.

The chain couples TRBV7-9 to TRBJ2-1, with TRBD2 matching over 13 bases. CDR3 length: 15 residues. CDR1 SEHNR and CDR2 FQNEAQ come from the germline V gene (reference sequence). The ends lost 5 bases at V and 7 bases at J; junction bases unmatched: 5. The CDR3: CASSPRGLAGNEQFF. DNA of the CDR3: TGTGCCAGCAGCCCGCGGGGACTAGCGGGGAATGAGCAGTTCTTC.